The source of this TCR beta chain is a study of shared clonotypes between healthy human individuals. The study's findings and limits: As a rule, naive subsets had a larger estimated richness than memory subsets.

As processed by the authors: Junction-only sequences produced by ImmunoSEQ had no quality scores, so filtering differed. Libraries were prepared by immunoSEQ multiplex PCR; TCRdb keeps only in-frame clonotypes and omits some of them. That table is the source of V, J and clone size, and D and trimming were worked out from the DNA. This table holds some 2,000,000 clones, approximately 94% found once. As to this clone: Antigen unknown.

Donors had no recently reported acute infections or vaccinations and were HIV-negative. V lost 6 bases to trimming and J lost 8 bases, with 16 bases between them. This CDR3 is built from 13 residues. Per germline, CDR1 MNHEY and CDR2 SVGAGI. The V call is TRBV6-5, the J call TRBJ1-2; D gene uncertain. The source is a man aged 18-30 years in good health. The sample comprised naive CD4+ T cells sorted from blood. Subset given: CD45RA+ positively selected. The DNA for the CDR3 is TGTGCCAGCAGCGACCTCCTCCTGCTAGGCTACACCTTC. Encoded protein: CASSDLLLLGYTF.